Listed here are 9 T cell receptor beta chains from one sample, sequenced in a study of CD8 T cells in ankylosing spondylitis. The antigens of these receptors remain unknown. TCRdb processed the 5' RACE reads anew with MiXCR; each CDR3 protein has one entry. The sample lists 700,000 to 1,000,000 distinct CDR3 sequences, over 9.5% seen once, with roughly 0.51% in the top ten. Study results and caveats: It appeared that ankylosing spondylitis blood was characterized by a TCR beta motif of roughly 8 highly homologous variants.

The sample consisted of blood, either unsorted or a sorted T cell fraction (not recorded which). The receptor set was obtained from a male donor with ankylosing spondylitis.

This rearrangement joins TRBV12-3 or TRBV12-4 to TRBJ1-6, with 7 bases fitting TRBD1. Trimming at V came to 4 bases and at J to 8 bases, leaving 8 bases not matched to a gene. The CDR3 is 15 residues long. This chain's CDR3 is CASSSPTGEDSPLHF. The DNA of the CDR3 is TGTGCCAGCAGTTCCCCCACAGGGGAGGATTCACCCCTCCACTTT.

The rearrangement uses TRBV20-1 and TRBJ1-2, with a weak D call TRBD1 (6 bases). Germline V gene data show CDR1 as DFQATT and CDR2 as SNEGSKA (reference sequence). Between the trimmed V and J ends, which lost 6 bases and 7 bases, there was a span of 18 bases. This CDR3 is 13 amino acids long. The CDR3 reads CSAHYRVAGGYTF. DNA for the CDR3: TGCAGTGCCCATTACAGGGTAGCTGGTGGCTACACCTTC.

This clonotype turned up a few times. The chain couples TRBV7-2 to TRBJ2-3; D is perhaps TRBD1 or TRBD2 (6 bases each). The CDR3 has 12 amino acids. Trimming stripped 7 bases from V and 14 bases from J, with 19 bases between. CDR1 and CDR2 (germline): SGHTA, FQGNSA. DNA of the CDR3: TGTGCCAGCAACTTGGGGGGCCCCAGCGCGTATTTT. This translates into CASNLGGPSAYF.

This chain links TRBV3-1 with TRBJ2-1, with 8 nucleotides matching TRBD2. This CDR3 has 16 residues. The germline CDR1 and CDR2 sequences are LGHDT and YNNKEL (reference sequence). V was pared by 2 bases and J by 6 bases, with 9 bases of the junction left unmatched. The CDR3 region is CASSQWGLAGINEQFF. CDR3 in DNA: TGTGCCAGCAGCCAATGGGGGTTAGCGGGAATCAATGAGCAGTTCTTC.

This CDR3 is CAISEPDRGGKAAFF. CDR3 DNA: TGTGCCATCAGTGAGCCCGACAGGGGCGGAAAAGCAGCTTTCTTT. This chain uses TRBV10-3 with TRBJ1-1; 8 bases are a match to TRBD1. Unmatched junction bases numbered 12, after V lost 2 bases and J lost 10 bases. Germline values: CDR1 ENHRY, CDR2 SYGVKD. The CDR3 is 15 amino acids.

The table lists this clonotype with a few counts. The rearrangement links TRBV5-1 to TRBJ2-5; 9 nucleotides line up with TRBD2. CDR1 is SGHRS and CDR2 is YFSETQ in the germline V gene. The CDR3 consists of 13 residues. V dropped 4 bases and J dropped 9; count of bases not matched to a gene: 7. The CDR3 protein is CASSEGLAGAQYF. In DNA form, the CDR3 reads TGCGCCAGCAGCGAGGGACTAGCAGGTGCCCAGTACTTC.

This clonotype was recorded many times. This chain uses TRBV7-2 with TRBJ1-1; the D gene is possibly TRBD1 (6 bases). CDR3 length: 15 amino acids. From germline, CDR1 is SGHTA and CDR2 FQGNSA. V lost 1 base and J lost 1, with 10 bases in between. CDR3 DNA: TGTGCCAGCAGCTTAGTCGGGGGCGCGAACACTGAAGCTTTCTTT. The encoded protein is CASSLVGGANTEAFF.

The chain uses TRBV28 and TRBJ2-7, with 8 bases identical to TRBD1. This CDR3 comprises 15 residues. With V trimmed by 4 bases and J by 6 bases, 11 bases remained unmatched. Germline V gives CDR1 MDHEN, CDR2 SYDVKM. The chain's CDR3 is CASSSPGTGSFEQYF. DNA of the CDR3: TGTGCCAGCAGTTCTCCCGGGACAGGCAGCTTCGAGCAGTACTTC.

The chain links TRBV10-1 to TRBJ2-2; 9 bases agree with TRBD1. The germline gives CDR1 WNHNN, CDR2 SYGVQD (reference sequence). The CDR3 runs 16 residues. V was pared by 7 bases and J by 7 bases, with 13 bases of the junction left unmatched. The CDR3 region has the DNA TGCGCCAGCACTACCCGACAGGGGGTTTTGATCGGGGAGCTGTTTTTT. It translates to CASTTRQGVLIGELFF.